The T cell receptor delta chain described here comes from a study of gamma-delta T cells after stem cell transplantation. As concerns this clone: TCRdb lists the protein of a much larger clone for this DNA, which differs at residue 15, so this is likely a read error; the protein given here is translated from the DNA itself.

The CDR3 is 17 amino acids. Germline CDR1 reads GEAIGNYY; CDR2 reads EKD. With CATT, TCRdb re-called clones from the RT-PCR reads. The table includes over 8,500 delta-chain clones, around 1.2% detected once. The source is a human donor. It is not recorded whose cells these are; they may come from a transplant donor. Specimen: gamma-delta T cells. The chain has TRDV2 and TRDJ1; D possibly corresponds to TRDD3 (6 bases). CDR3 DNA sequence: TGTGCCTGTGACACCGTGGTGGGGGCCCTGTACACCGATAAACCCATCTTT. Translating gives CACDTVVGALYTDKPIF.